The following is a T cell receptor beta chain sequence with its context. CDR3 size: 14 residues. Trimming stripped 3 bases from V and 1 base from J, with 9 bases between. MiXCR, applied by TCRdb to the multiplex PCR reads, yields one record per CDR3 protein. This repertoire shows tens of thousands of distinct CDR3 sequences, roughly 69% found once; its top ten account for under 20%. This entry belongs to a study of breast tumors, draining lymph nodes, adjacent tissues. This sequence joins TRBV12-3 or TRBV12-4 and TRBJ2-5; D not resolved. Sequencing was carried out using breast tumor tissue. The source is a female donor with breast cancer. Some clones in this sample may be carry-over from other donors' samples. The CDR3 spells CASSFVGSQETQYF. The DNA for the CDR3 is TGTGCCAGCAGTTTTGTAGGGTCCCAAGAGACCCAGTACTTC.